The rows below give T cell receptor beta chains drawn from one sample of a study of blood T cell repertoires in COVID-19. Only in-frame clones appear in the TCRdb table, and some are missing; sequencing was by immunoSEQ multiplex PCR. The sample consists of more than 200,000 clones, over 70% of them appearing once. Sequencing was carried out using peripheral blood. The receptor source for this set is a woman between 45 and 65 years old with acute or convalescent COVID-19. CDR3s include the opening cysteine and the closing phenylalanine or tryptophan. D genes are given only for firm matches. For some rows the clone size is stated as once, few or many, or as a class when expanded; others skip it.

CDR3 DNA: TGTGCCAGCAGCCCTAATTCACAGGGGGCCCTCCACTTT
CDR3 protein: CASSPNSQGALHF
D gene: TRBD1
clone size: -
V gene: TRBV3-1/TRBV3-2
J gene: TRBJ1-6

CDR3 DNA: TGTGCCAGTACCCCGATGCCCCCTAACAGGGGGCAATATGGCTACACCTTC
CDR3 protein: CASTPMPPNRGQYGYTF
D gene: TRBD1
clone size: -
V gene: TRBV19
J gene: TRBJ1-2

CDR3 DNA: TGTGCCACCAGTGATTGGGGGCAGGAAGCTTTCTTT
CDR3 protein: CATSDWGQEAFF
D gene: -
clone size: -
V gene: TRBV24-1
J gene: TRBJ1-1

CDR3 DNA: TGTGCCACCAGTGATACGGACACAGCTGGCTACAATGAGCAGTTCTTC
CDR3 protein: CATSDTDTAGYNEQFF
D gene: -
clone size: -
V gene: TRBV24-1
J gene: TRBJ2-1

CDR3 DNA: TGTGCCAGCAGTCGGGGGAGCACAGATACGCAGTATTTT
CDR3 protein: CASSRGSTDTQYF
D gene: -
clone size: -
V gene: TRBV12-3/TRBV12-4
J gene: TRBJ2-3

CDR3 DNA: TGTGCCAGTCATCAAATAGCGGGAGGTCCAGATACGCAGTATTTT
CDR3 protein: CASHQIAGGPDTQYF
D gene: TRBD2
clone size: -
V gene: TRBV19
J gene: TRBJ2-3

CDR3 DNA: TGTGCCAGCAGCCCTGCGGGAGGGAGCAAGGACAATGAGCAGTTCTTC
CDR3 protein: CASSPAGGSKDNEQFF
D gene: TRBD2
clone size: -
V gene: TRBV14
J gene: TRBJ2-1

CDR3 DNA: TGTGCCAGCAGCCAAGGGCCGAGCGGGAGGGCAGATACGCAGTATTTT
CDR3 protein: CASSQGPSGRADTQYF
D gene: TRBD2
clone size: -
V gene: TRBV4-2
J gene: TRBJ2-3

CDR3 DNA: TGTGCCAGCAGCGTTTGGGACAGGGGGCATCTAGGGTTAGAGACCCAGTACTTC
CDR3 protein: CASSVWDRGHLGLETQYF
D gene: TRBD1
clone size: -
V gene: TRBV9
J gene: TRBJ2-5

CDR3 DNA: TGTGCCAGCAGCCAAGGCCCACTAGCGGGGTACGAGCAGTACTTC
CDR3 protein: CASSQGPLAGYEQYF
D gene: TRBD2
clone size: -
V gene: TRBV3-1/TRBV3-2
J gene: TRBJ2-7

CDR3 DNA: TGTGCCAGCAGTCAAGGACAGGGTGGTAAAGAGACCCAGTACTTC
CDR3 protein: CASSQGQGGKETQYF
D gene: TRBD1
clone size: -
V gene: TRBV28
J gene: TRBJ2-5

CDR3 DNA: TGTGCCAGCAGGGTAACTAGTAGGGAGACCCAGTACTTC
CDR3 protein: CASRVTSRETQYF
D gene: -
clone size: -
V gene: TRBV6-5
J gene: TRBJ2-5

CDR3 DNA: TGTGCCATCAGTGAGTCGCTAGCGAAAGACTACGAGCAGTACTTC
CDR3 protein: CAISESLAKDYEQYF
D gene: -
clone size: -
V gene: TRBV10-3
J gene: TRBJ2-7

CDR3 DNA: TGCGCCAGCAGCTTCGGACAGGGGGGATACAATGAGCAGTTCTTC
CDR3 protein: CASSFGQGGYNEQFF
D gene: TRBD1
clone size: -
V gene: TRBV5-1
J gene: TRBJ2-1

CDR3 DNA: TGTGCCACCAGTGTCCAGGGGGCTGAAGAGACCCAGTACTTC
CDR3 protein: CATSVQGAEETQYF
D gene: TRBD1
clone size: once
V gene: TRBV24-1
J gene: TRBJ2-5

CDR3 DNA: TGTGCCAGCAGTTTACTAGCGGGATCAAGGGGAGAGACCCAGTACTTC
CDR3 protein: CASSLLAGSRGETQYF
D gene: TRBD2
clone size: -
V gene: TRBV27
J gene: TRBJ2-5

CDR3 DNA: TGTGCCATCAGTGAGCCTAGAACAGATACGCAGTATTTT
CDR3 protein: CAISEPRTDTQYF
D gene: -
clone size: -
V gene: TRBV10-3
J gene: TRBJ2-3

CDR3 DNA: TGCGCCAGCAGCCAAGGGGACAGGGGGCTGGGGGAGCAGTACTTC
CDR3 protein: CASSQGDRGLGEQYF
D gene: TRBD1
clone size: -
V gene: TRBV4-1
J gene: TRBJ2-7

CDR3 DNA: TGTGCCAGCAGCTTATTGCTGGTACAGGGGGTTCCTGCTAACTATGGCTACACCTTC
CDR3 protein: CASSLLLVQGVPANYGYTF
D gene: TRBD1
clone size: -
V gene: TRBV7-9
J gene: TRBJ1-2

CDR3 DNA: TGTGCCAGCAGCTCCCGAAGAGGGCAGAGGACTGAAGCTTTCTTT
CDR3 protein: CASSSRRGQRTEAFF
D gene: -
clone size: -
V gene: TRBV7-2
J gene: TRBJ1-1

CDR3 DNA: TGTGCCAGCAGCGTATGGGACAGGGGGACAGATACGCAGTATTTT
CDR3 protein: CASSVWDRGTDTQYF
D gene: TRBD1
clone size: once
V gene: TRBV9
J gene: TRBJ2-3

CDR3 DNA: TGTGCCAGCAGCTTAGTTGGGACTATCCACGACAATGAGCAGTTCTTC
CDR3 protein: CASSLVGTIHDNEQFF
D gene: TRBD2
clone size: -
V gene: TRBV7-2
J gene: TRBJ2-1

CDR3 DNA: TGTGCCAGCAGTTACGGGACAGGGGAAGAGACCCAGTACTTC
CDR3 protein: CASSYGTGEETQYF
D gene: TRBD1
clone size: -
V gene: TRBV6-5
J gene: TRBJ2-5

CDR3 DNA: TGTGCCTCCGGGCAGGGATCCGTTGACGAGCAGTACTTC
CDR3 protein: CASGQGSVDEQYF
D gene: -
clone size: -
V gene: TRBV6-5
J gene: TRBJ2-7

CDR3 DNA: TGCGCCAGCAGTCTAACACCCCGGACTCAGGGGGTACCCTCCTACGAGCAGTACTTC
CDR3 protein: CASSLTPRTQGVPSYEQYF
D gene: TRBD1
clone size: -
V gene: TRBV23-1
J gene: TRBJ2-7

CDR3 DNA: TGTGCAAGTCGGCGTACTAGCGGGAGGGTCCTTTACGAGCAGTACTTC
CDR3 protein: CASRRTSGRVLYEQYF
D gene: -
clone size: -
V gene: TRBV12-2
J gene: TRBJ2-7

CDR3 DNA: TGTGCCAGCAGCCCGACTCCGGGACTCCAAGAGACCCAGTACTTC
CDR3 protein: CASSPTPGLQETQYF
D gene: -
clone size: once
V gene: TRBV5-6
J gene: TRBJ2-5

CDR3 DNA: TGTGCCAGCTCATCCCCCCTCGCGGGAGGCGCGTACAGCACAGATACGCAGTATTTT
CDR3 protein: CASSSPLAGGAYSTDTQYF
D gene: TRBD2
clone size: -
V gene: TRBV18
J gene: TRBJ2-3

CDR3 DNA: TGTGCCAGCAGTTTAATAATGGGGCGAGGCGATGAGCAGTTCTTC
CDR3 protein: CASSLIMGRGDEQFF
D gene: -
clone size: once
V gene: TRBV6-5
J gene: TRBJ2-1

CDR3 DNA: TGCGCCAGCAGCTTGGACGCCAGGACCTACGAGCAGTACTTC
CDR3 protein: CASSLDARTYEQYF
D gene: -
clone size: -
V gene: TRBV5-1
J gene: TRBJ2-7

CDR3 DNA: TGCGCCAGCAGTGTGGCAGGGCCCGGGACTGAAGCTTTCTTT
CDR3 protein: CASSVAGPGTEAFF
D gene: -
clone size: -
V gene: TRBV10-1
J gene: TRBJ1-1

CDR3 DNA: TGTGCCAGCAGCTCGGCAGGGAATCAGCCCCAGCATTTT
CDR3 protein: CASSSAGNQPQHF
D gene: -
clone size: -
V gene: TRBV7-8
J gene: TRBJ1-5

CDR3 DNA: TGTGCCAGCAGCCCCAGGGTGGGGAACTATGGCTACACCTTC
CDR3 protein: CASSPRVGNYGYTF
D gene: -
clone size: -
V gene: TRBV11-1
J gene: TRBJ1-2

CDR3 DNA: TGTGCCAGCAGCTTACTTATATCCGGGGAGCTGTTTTTT
CDR3 protein: CASSLLISGELFF
D gene: -
clone size: -
V gene: TRBV7-6
J gene: TRBJ2-2

CDR3 DNA: TGCAGCGCCTCCCTTTACTCTGGAAACACCATATATTTT
CDR3 protein: CSASLYSGNTIYF
D gene: -
clone size: -
V gene: TRBV29-1
J gene: TRBJ1-3

CDR3 DNA: TGTGCCAGCAGCCCAGGGACAGACACTGAAGCTTTCTTT
CDR3 protein: CASSPGTDTEAFF
D gene: TRBD1
clone size: -
V gene: TRBV7-8
J gene: TRBJ1-1

CDR3 DNA: TGTGCCAGCTCACCCACTCCGGACAGGGAAGGGGGCTACACCTTC
CDR3 protein: CASSPTPDREGGYTF
D gene: TRBD1
clone size: few
V gene: TRBV18
J gene: TRBJ1-2

CDR3 DNA: TGTGCCAGCAGTAGGGACAGCCAAACTAATTCACCCCTCCACTTT
CDR3 protein: CASSRDSQTNSPLHF
D gene: TRBD1
clone size: -
V gene: TRBV2
J gene: TRBJ1-6

CDR3 DNA: TGTGCCAGCAGACCTAGACAGGGCCACTATGGCTACACCTTC
CDR3 protein: CASRPRQGHYGYTF
D gene: TRBD1
clone size: -
V gene: TRBV28
J gene: TRBJ1-2

CDR3 DNA: TGTGCCAGCAAATCGTCACGGGGAAATCAGCCCCAGCATTTT
CDR3 protein: CASKSSRGNQPQHF
D gene: -
clone size: -
V gene: TRBV2
J gene: TRBJ1-5

CDR3 DNA: TGCAGCGTTGTGACAGGGGTCGAGACCCAGTACTTC
CDR3 protein: CSVVTGVETQYF
D gene: TRBD1
clone size: -
V gene: TRBV29-1
J gene: TRBJ2-5

CDR3 DNA: TGTGCCAGCAGCCTCCTCAAGGAGGGGACTGGCTACTCCTTC
CDR3 protein: CASSLLKEGTGYSF
D gene: -
clone size: -
V gene: TRBV14
J gene: TRBJ1-2

CDR3 DNA: TGTGCCAGTAGTATTCTAGCGGGGGAGAATCAGCCCCAGCATTTT
CDR3 protein: CASSILAGENQPQHF
D gene: -
clone size: few
V gene: TRBV19
J gene: TRBJ1-5

CDR3 DNA: TGTGCCAGCAGGACGGAAGAGGGGCCAGGGGATGAGCAGTTCTTC
CDR3 protein: CASRTEEGPGDEQFF
D gene: -
clone size: -
V gene: TRBV6-5
J gene: TRBJ2-1

CDR3 DNA: TGTGCCAGCAGCCAACGTTCGACTAGTAGGGGAGAGACCCAGTACTTC
CDR3 protein: CASSQRSTSRGETQYF
D gene: -
clone size: once
V gene: TRBV3-1/TRBV3-2
J gene: TRBJ2-5

CDR3 DNA: TGCGCCAGCAGCTTTAGCGGGGGGGGAACCTACGAGCAGTACTTC
CDR3 protein: CASSFSGGGTYEQYF
D gene: TRBD2
clone size: few
V gene: TRBV5-1
J gene: TRBJ2-7

CDR3 DNA: TGTGCACACACAGGGATCTCCTACAATGAGCAGTTCTTC
CDR3 protein: CAHTGISYNEQFF
D gene: -
clone size: -
V gene: TRBV12-3/TRBV12-4
J gene: TRBJ2-1

CDR3 DNA: TGTGCCAGCAGTGACTCGGGCAGCCCCACAGATACGCAGTATTTT
CDR3 protein: CASSDSGSPTDTQYF
D gene: -
clone size: -
V gene: TRBV6-4
J gene: TRBJ2-3

CDR3 DNA: TGCGCCAGCAGTTCACGGGCAGATACGCAGTATTTT
CDR3 protein: CASSSRADTQYF
D gene: -
clone size: -
V gene: TRBV5-1
J gene: TRBJ2-3

CDR3 DNA: TGTGCCAGCAGCCCGAGCCTATCGGAGACCCAGTACTTC
CDR3 protein: CASSPSLSETQYF
D gene: -
clone size: -
V gene: TRBV9
J gene: TRBJ2-5

CDR3 DNA: TGTGCCAGCTCACCTCAGTTGGGAGGGGAGACCCAGTACTTC
CDR3 protein: CASSPQLGGETQYF
D gene: TRBD2
clone size: -
V gene: TRBV18
J gene: TRBJ2-5

CDR3 DNA: TGCAGTGCTAGTGCGCCCCGGGGACAGGCCCCCATAAAGAGCAATCAGCCCCAGCATTTT
CDR3 protein: CSASAPRGQAPIKSNQPQHF
D gene: TRBD1
clone size: -
V gene: TRBV20-1
J gene: TRBJ1-5

CDR3 DNA: TGTGCCAGCAGCTTGGTGGGACAGGGGATCCCTTACTACGAGCAGTACTTC
CDR3 protein: CASSLVGQGIPYYEQYF
D gene: TRBD1
clone size: few
V gene: TRBV5-4
J gene: TRBJ2-7